Listed below are T cell receptor beta chains from one sample, sequenced in a study of blood T cell repertoires in COVID-19. Repertoires were generated with immunoSEQ multiplex PCR, while TCRdb's copy carries only in-frame clones and drops some. The table includes roughly 30,000 clones, 84% detected once. Sample: peripheral blood. These receptors originate from a human donor in a cohort sampled during active COVID-19. The CDR3 runs from the conserved cysteine through the conserved F or W. D genes are given only for firm matches. Clone size is not always given. Where it is, it says once, few, many or a class for expanded clones.

J: TRBJ1-6; size: .; D: TRBD1; V: TRBV5-1; CDR3: CASRSLTGDNSPLHF; DNA: TGCGCCAGCAGGTCCCTGACAGGGGACAATTCACCCCTCCACTTT
J: TRBJ2-1; size: .; D: .; V: TRBV4-1; CDR3: CASSQVAGSYNEQFF; DNA: TGCGCCAGCAGCCAAGTGGCGGGCTCCTACAATGAGCAGTTCTTC
J: TRBJ1-1; size: once; D: .; V: TRBV29-1; CDR3: CSVGRGSEAFF; DNA: TGCAGCGTTGGGAGGGGCTCTGAAGCTTTCTTT
J: TRBJ2-7; size: .; D: .; V: TRBV10-3; CDR3: CAISEGSGGSTYEQYF; DNA: TGTGCCATCAGTGAGGGCTCCGGAGGGAGCACCTACGAGCAGTACTTC
J: TRBJ2-1; size: .; D: .; V: TRBV6-5; CDR3: CASGLGDYNEQFF; DNA: TGTGCCAGCGGCCTAGGGGACTACAATGAGCAGTTCTTC
J: TRBJ2-2; size: few; D: TRBD1; V: TRBV5-1; CDR3: CASSLGTGGRTGELFF; DNA: TGCGCCAGCAGCTTGGGGACAGGGGGCCGGACCGGGGAGCTGTTTTTT
J: TRBJ2-1; size: .; D: .; V: TRBV6-6; CDR3: CASRTPRANEQFF; DNA: TGTGCCAGCAGGACCCCCAGGGCTAATGAGCAGTTCTTC
J: TRBJ2-2; size: .; D: .; V: TRBV11-2; CDR3: CASSFEGFTGELFF; DNA: TGTGCCAGCAGCTTTGAGGGATTCACCGGGGAGCTGTTTTTT
J: TRBJ1-6; size: .; D: TRBD1; V: TRBV28; CDR3: CASSFMTGDRSPLHF; DNA: TGTGCCAGCAGTTTTATGACAGGGGATCGGTCACCCCTCCACTTT
J: TRBJ2-1; size: .; D: .; V: TRBV4-2; CDR3: CASSQEDMTLNNEQFF; DNA: TGTGCCAGCAGCCAAGAGGACATGACCTTAAACAATGAGCAGTTCTTC
J: TRBJ2-7; size: .; D: .; V: TRBV29-1; CDR3: CSERAQQYF; DNA: TGCAGCGAGAGGGCACAACAGTACTTC
J: TRBJ2-7; size: .; D: TRBD1; V: TRBV19; CDR3: CASSIGQGNYEQYF; DNA: TGTGCCAGTAGTATCGGACAGGGGAACTACGAGCAGTACTTC
J: TRBJ2-7; size: .; D: .; V: TRBV7-2; CDR3: CASSLGRGGAYEQYF; DNA: TGTGCCAGCAGCTTAGGTCGCGGGGGCGCCTACGAGCAGTACTTC
J: TRBJ1-5; size: .; D: .; V: TRBV15; CDR3: CATSRDNRGNQPQHF; DNA: TGTGCCACCAGCAGAGATAACCGGGGCAATCAGCCCCAGCATTTT
J: TRBJ1-1; size: .; D: .; V: TRBV3-1/TRBV3-2; CDR3: CASSQDGTEGEIEAFF; DNA: TGTGCCAGCAGCCAAGACGGTACGGAGGGAGAGATTGAAGCTTTCTTT
J: TRBJ1-4; size: few; D: TRBD1; V: TRBV19; CDR3: CASRAGTGGEKLFF; DNA: TGTGCCAGTAGGGCCGGGACAGGGGGAGAAAAACTGTTTTTT
J: TRBJ1-5; size: few; D: TRBD1; V: TRBV6-5; CDR3: CASIQTGGGNQPQHF; DNA: TGTGCCAGCATCCAAACAGGGGGTGGCAATCAGCCCCAGCATTTT
J: TRBJ1-1; size: .; D: .; V: TRBV28; CDR3: CASSLGQTEAFF; DNA: TGTGCCAGCAGTTTAGGTCAGACTGAAGCTTTCTTT
J: TRBJ2-1; size: .; D: .; V: TRBV5-1; CDR3: CASTESSYNEQFF; DNA: TGCGCCAGCACCGAGAGCTCCTACAATGAGCAGTTCTTC
J: TRBJ1-5; size: .; D: TRBD1; V: TRBV19; CDR3: CASSIATGGEQPQHF; DNA: TGTGCCAGTAGTATAGCGACAGGGGGCGAGCAGCCCCAGCATTTT